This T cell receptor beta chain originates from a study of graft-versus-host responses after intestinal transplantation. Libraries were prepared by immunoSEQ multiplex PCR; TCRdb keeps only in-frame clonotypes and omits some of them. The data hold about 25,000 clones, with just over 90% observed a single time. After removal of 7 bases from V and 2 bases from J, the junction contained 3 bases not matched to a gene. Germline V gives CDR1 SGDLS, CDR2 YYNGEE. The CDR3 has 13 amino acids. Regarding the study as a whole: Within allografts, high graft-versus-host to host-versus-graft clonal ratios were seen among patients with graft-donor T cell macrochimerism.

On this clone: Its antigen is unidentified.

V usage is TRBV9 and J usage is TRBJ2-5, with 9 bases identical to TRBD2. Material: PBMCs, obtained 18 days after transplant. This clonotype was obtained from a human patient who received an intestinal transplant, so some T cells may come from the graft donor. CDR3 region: CASGRGGQETQYF. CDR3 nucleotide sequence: TGTGCCAGCGGGCGGGGGGGTCAAGAGACCCAGTACTTC. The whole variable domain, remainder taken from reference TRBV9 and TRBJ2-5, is DSGVTQTPKHLITATGQRVTLRCSPRSGDLSVYWYQQSLDQGLQFLIQYYNGEERAKGNILERFSAQQFPDLHSELNLSSLELGDSALYFCASGRGGQETQYFGPGTRLLVL.